A selection of T cell receptor beta chains follows, all from one sample in a study of blood T cells in healthy people across ages. TCRdb itself ran the 5' RACE reads through MiXCR, one entry per CDR3 protein. Among about 1,600,000 distinct CDR3 sequences listed, 42% were seen once. Material for sequencing was blood. These receptors came from a woman aged 18 to 35 in good health. Both conserved end residues are part of each CDR3. D genes are given only for firm matches. The size of a clone is reported for some rows only, either as once, few or many, or as a class for expanded clones.

D | J | V | size | DNA | CDR3
NA | TRBJ1-2 | TRBV28 | few | TGTGCCAGCAGTTTATTGACCGGACAGACCTATGGCTACACCTTC | CASSLLTGQTYGYTF
NA | TRBJ1-1 | TRBV7-8 | NA | TGTGCCAGCAGCCCCGGGGAGGGACCGAACACTGAAGCTTTCTTT | CASSPGEGPNTEAFF
TRBD2 | TRBJ2-5 | TRBV12-5 | once | TGTGCTAGTGGTTTGGGACTAGCGGGAGCTCAAGAGACCCAGTACTTC | CASGLGLAGAQETQYF
NA | TRBJ2-1 | TRBV6-1 | NA | TGTGCCAGCAGTGAACGGGGCTTACACAATGAGCAGTTCTTC | CASSERGLHNEQFF
NA | TRBJ1-1 | TRBV7-2 | NA | TGTGCCAGCAGCTTAAGTTACAGGACCTCTGAAGCTTTCTTT | CASSLSYRTSEAFF
NA | TRBJ2-6 | TRBV20-1 | few | TGCAGTGCATGGGGGACCGCTGGGGCCAACGTCCTGACTTTC | CSAWGTAGANVLTF
TRBD1 | TRBJ1-2 | TRBV5-6 | few | TGTGCCAGCAGACCTGGACAGGGAGATAACTATGGCTACACCTTC | CASRPGQGDNYGYTF
NA | TRBJ2-1 | TRBV20-1 | few | TGCAGTGCTCCTACAGGGAAAAGCTCCTACAATGAGCAGTTCTTC | CSAPTGKSSYNEQFF
NA | TRBJ1-1 | TRBV6-1 | NA | TGTGCCAGCCGGACGGAGAATTTGAACACTGAAGCTTTCTTT | CASRTENLNTEAFF
NA | TRBJ2-3 | TRBV10-2 | NA | TGCGCCAGCAGTGCCTCCGGGACCTCTACGCAGTATTTT | CASSASGTSTQYF
NA | TRBJ2-5 | TRBV7-3 | NA | TGTGCCAGCAGCCCCTTTGTGGCAGGGCCTTCACAAGAGACCCAGTACTTC | CASSPFVAGPSQETQYF
NA | TRBJ1-2 | TRBV6-1 | few | TGTGCCAGCAGTGAAGAGTACTATGGCTACACCTTC | CASSEEYYGYTF
TRBD2 | TRBJ2-3 | TRBV7-6 | NA | TGTGCCAGCAGCTTAGGTCCAGTGACTAGCGGGGGAGATACGCAGTATTTT | CASSLGPVTSGGDTQYF
TRBD2 | TRBJ2-1 | TRBV10-3 | few | TGTGCCATCAGTGATAGCGGGAGGGAGCAGTTCTTC | CAISDSGREQFF
NA | TRBJ2-5 | TRBV2 | NA | TGTGCCAGCAGCAAGTCTCCGGAGGGGACCCAGTACTTC | CASSKSPEGTQYF
TRBD2 | TRBJ2-3 | TRBV9 | few | TGTGCCAGCAGCGGAGAGCGGGGGTATAGCACAGATACGCAGTATTTT | CASSGERGYSTDTQYF
TRBD1 | TRBJ2-1 | TRBV6-1 | few | TGTGCCAGCATCATCGGACAGGGCCGAGGTGTGAATGAGCAGTTCTTC | CASIIGQGRGVNEQFF
NA | TRBJ1-5 | TRBV10-3 | NA | TGTGCCATCAGTGACCAGCAATATACCAATCAGCCCCAGCATTTT | CAISDQQYTNQPQHF
TRBD2 | TRBJ2-5 | TRBV4-1 | NA | TGCGCCAGCAGCCAAGAGGTAGCGGGAGGCCCTATGGAGACCCAGTACTTC | CASSQEVAGGPMETQYF
TRBD2 | TRBJ2-7 | TRBV20-1 | NA | TGCAGTGCTAGAGATATTAGCGGGAGTCGCGACGAGCAGTACTTC | CSARDISGSRDEQYF
NA | TRBJ2-7 | TRBV18 | once | TGTGCCAGCTCACCAAAGGTCGCAGGGGTTGGCTACGAGCAGTACTTC | CASSPKVAGVGYEQYF
TRBD1 | TRBJ2-7 | TRBV28 | few | TGTGCCAGCAGACGGAACAGGGGATACGAGCAGTACTTC | CASRRNRGYEQYF
TRBD1 | TRBJ2-1 | TRBV5-1 | NA | TGCGCCAGCAGCTTGGGGGACAGGTCTAATGAGCAGTTCTTC | CASSLGDRSNEQFF
NA | TRBJ1-2 | TRBV4-2 | NA | TGTGCCAGCAGCCAAGTAGACAGTCTCTATGGCTACACCTTC | CASSQVDSLYGYTF
NA | TRBJ1-1 | TRBV5-5 | NA | TGTGCCAGCAGCTCCCATGTCGGGGGCACTGAAGCTTTCTTT | CASSSHVGGTEAFF
NA | TRBJ1-2 | TRBV6-5 | NA | TGTGCCAGCAGTCAGGAACAGGCCCCAGTATTCTATGGCTACACCTTC | CASSQEQAPVFYGYTF